One TCR beta chain is described in this entry. The assay was immunoSEQ multiplex PCR, and TCRdb's table has in-frame clones only and misses some. The repertoire includes tens of thousands of clones, roughly 84% of them detected once, and roughly 26% sits in the top ten. The cohort excluded patients with autoimmune disease history or systemic immunosuppression. The sample originates from a study of OX40 agonist ivuxolimab in advanced cancers. For the study at large: Those treated in dose escalation had hepatocellular carcinoma, melanoma, renal cell cancer or head and neck cancer. Three individuals attained partial responses, comprising one hepatocellular carcinoma case and two cutaneous melanoma cases.

V lost 9 bases, J lost 4 bases, and 13 bases stayed unmatched. Germline V CDR1 and CDR2: LNHDA, SQIVND (reference sequence). This CDR3 comprises 16 residues. V is TRBV19 and J is TRBJ2-1, with 9 bases matching TRBD1. The specimen was CD4+ or CD8+ T cells sorted from blood, collected in a trial of the OX40 agonist ivuxolimab. The receptor was derived from an adult with an advanced solid tumor such as melanoma, head and neck, liver or kidney cancer. The CDR3 reads CASYPSGTGPYNEQFF. The CDR3 DNA sequence: TGTGCCAGCTATCCTTCCGGGACAGGGCCTTACAATGAGCAGTTCTTC.